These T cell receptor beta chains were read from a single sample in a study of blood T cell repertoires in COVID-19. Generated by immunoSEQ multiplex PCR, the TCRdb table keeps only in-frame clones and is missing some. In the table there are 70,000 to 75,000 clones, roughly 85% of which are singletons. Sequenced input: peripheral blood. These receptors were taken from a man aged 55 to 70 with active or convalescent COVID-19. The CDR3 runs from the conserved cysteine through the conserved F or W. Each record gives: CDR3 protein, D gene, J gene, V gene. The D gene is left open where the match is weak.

CDR3: CASSRNGGPGVSGANVLTF
D: NA
J: TRBJ2-6
V: TRBV11-2

CDR3: CASSQGLRRESSYNEQFF
D: NA
J: TRBJ2-1
V: TRBV4-1

CDR3: CAISDGGRLAGALEQFF
D: TRBD2
J: TRBJ2-1
V: TRBV10-3

CDR3: CASRGDYDGYTF
D: NA
J: TRBJ1-2
V: TRBV2

CDR3: CASSLLGGGAVGELFF
D: TRBD2
J: TRBJ2-2
V: TRBV5-4

CDR3: CASSPRSDIRVFTLHF
D: NA
J: TRBJ1-6
V: TRBV7-8

CDR3: CASRDQGGDQPQHF
D: NA
J: TRBJ1-5
V: TRBV6-5

CDR3: CASSLDRGGVYGYTF
D: TRBD1
J: TRBJ1-2
V: TRBV27

CDR3: CATAGTGGNEQFF
D: TRBD1
J: TRBJ2-1
V: TRBV24-1

CDR3: CASSQGQGYGTEAFF
D: TRBD1
J: TRBJ1-1
V: TRBV3-1/TRBV3-2

CDR3: CASSQLKRGGTDTQYF
D: TRBD2
J: TRBJ2-3
V: TRBV3-1/TRBV3-2

CDR3: CASSVIGGFVPEAFF
D: NA
J: TRBJ1-1
V: TRBV19

CDR3: CASSPQTEQFF
D: NA
J: TRBJ2-1
V: TRBV28

CDR3: CAIFIRLGEDYGYTF
D: NA
J: TRBJ1-2
V: TRBV10-3

CDR3: CASSLTGNTNYGYTF
D: NA
J: TRBJ1-2
V: TRBV5-1

CDR3: CASSPGGTGGGSPLHF
D: TRBD1
J: TRBJ1-6
V: TRBV5-4

CDR3: CASSLRTSGGSSYEQYF
D: TRBD2
J: TRBJ2-7
V: TRBV5-1

CDR3: CASSDHLGRATYEQYF
D: NA
J: TRBJ2-7
V: TRBV6-1

CDR3: CASSTDRDYGYTF
D: TRBD1
J: TRBJ1-2
V: TRBV27

CDR3: CASRSSGTGDQPQHF
D: TRBD1
J: TRBJ1-5
V: TRBV6-5

CDR3: CASSLGDRPTTFF
D: TRBD1
J: TRBJ1-1
V: TRBV7-9

CDR3: CASSFYQPQHF
D: NA
J: TRBJ1-5
V: TRBV13

CDR3: CSVGGGTGEKLFF
D: NA
J: TRBJ1-4
V: TRBV29-1

CDR3: CASSVDPRADTEAFF
D: NA
J: TRBJ1-1
V: TRBV6-5

CDR3: CASSYSGTSQETQYF
D: NA
J: TRBJ2-5
V: TRBV5-1

CDR3: CASSFQGRNTEAFF
D: NA
J: TRBJ1-1
V: TRBV7-3

CDR3: CASSFDRGDTEAFF
D: TRBD1
J: TRBJ1-1
V: TRBV7-3

CDR3: CASSPGVYNEQFF
D: NA
J: TRBJ2-1
V: TRBV11-2

CDR3: CASSLERANYGYTF
D: NA
J: TRBJ1-2
V: TRBV7-8

CDR3: CASSPDSADTQYF
D: NA
J: TRBJ2-3
V: TRBV3-1/TRBV3-2

CDR3: CASSERGLDNQPQHF
D: NA
J: TRBJ1-5
V: TRBV6-1

CDR3: CASGEGRSGNTIYF
D: NA
J: TRBJ1-3
V: TRBV9

CDR3: CASSQQGFGYTF
D: NA
J: TRBJ1-2
V: TRBV3-1/TRBV3-2

CDR3: CASSVAAPYDTQYF
D: NA
J: TRBJ2-3
V: TRBV9